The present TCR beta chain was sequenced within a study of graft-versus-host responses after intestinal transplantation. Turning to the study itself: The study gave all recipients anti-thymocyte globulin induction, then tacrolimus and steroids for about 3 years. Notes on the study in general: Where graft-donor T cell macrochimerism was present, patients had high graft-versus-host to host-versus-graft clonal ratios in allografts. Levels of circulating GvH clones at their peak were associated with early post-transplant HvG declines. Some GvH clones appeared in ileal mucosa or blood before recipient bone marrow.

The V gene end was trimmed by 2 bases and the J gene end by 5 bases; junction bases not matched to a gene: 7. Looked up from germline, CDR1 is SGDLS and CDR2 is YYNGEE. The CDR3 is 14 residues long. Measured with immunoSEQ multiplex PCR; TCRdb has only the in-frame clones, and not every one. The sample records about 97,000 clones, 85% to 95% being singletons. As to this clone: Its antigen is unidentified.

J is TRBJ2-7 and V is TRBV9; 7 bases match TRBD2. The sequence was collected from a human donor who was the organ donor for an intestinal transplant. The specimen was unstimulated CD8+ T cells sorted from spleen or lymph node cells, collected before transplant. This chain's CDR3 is CASSVGGSVDEQYF. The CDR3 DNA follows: TGTGCCAGCAGCGTGGGAGGGTCTGTCGACGAGCAGTACTTC.